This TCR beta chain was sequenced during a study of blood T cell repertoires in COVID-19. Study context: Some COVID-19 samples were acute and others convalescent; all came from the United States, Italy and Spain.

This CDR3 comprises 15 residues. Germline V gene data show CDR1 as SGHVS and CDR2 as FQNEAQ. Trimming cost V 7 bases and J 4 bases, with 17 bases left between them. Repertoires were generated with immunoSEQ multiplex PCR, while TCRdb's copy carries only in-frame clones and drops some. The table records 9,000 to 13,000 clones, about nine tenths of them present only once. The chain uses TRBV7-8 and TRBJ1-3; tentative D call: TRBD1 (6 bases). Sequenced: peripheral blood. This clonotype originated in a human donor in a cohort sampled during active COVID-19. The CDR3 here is CASTPRGGRGNTIYF. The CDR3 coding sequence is TGTGCCAGCACCCCGCGGGGGGGCAGGGGAAACACCATATATTTT.